Below, 17 T cell receptor beta chains from the same sample are listed, as sequenced in a study of identifying expanded T cells in peripheral blood. This table comes from immunoSEQ multiplex PCR, and its TCRdb copy is limited to in-frame clones, with some not included. This sample has tens of thousands of clones, with roughly 90% found just once. Sequenced material: blood. Receptors were obtained from a person aged 18-69 years in good health.

This chain links TRBV15 with TRBJ1-1, with no clear D. CDR1 is LNHNV and CDR2 is YYDKDF in the germline V gene (reference sequence). The germline V and J ends were trimmed by 3 bases and 2 bases, with 10 bases remaining between them. The CDR3 runs 14 residues. The CDR3 loop reads CATSRVSTNTEAFF. The CDR3 coding sequence is TGTGCCACCAGCAGGGTTTCGACCAACACTGAAGCTTTCTTT.

This clone was seen once. The chain joins TRBV6-5 to TRBJ2-4; TRBD1 aligns across 8 bases. V shed 5 bases and J 9 bases; nucleotides not matched to a gene: 9. This CDR3 is built from 14 residues. Germline V gene lookup returns CDR1 MNHEY and CDR2 SVGAGI. The CDR3 sequence: CASSQPTGDAIQYF. Here the CDR3 DNA reads TGTGCCAGCAGTCAGCCGACAGGGGACGCCATTCAGTACTTC.

This rearrangement joins TRBV5-4 to TRBJ2-1; D not resolved. The CDR3 spans 14 residues. The V gene's germline CDR1 is SGHNT and CDR2 YYREEE (reference sequence). Trimming shortened V by 0 bases and J by 8 bases, and 12 bases separated the two germline ends. The DNA of the CDR3 is TGTGCCAGCAGCTTGGGGTCATTTCTCGATGAGCAGTTCTTC. Residues: CASSLGSFLDEQFF.

The V and J genes are TRBV14 and TRBJ2-5; possibly TRBD2 for D (6 bases). The length of the CDR3 is 14 residues. V dropped 2 bases and J dropped 7 bases, with 14 bases sitting between them. Germline V gives CDR1 SGHDN, CDR2 FVKESK. In DNA form, the CDR3 reads TGTGCCAGCAGCCAACGTAGCGGCTTAAGGACCCAGTACTTC. The encoded protein is CASSQRSGLRTQYF.

For this clone: The sample carries other DNA sequences with the same CDR3. The rearrangement links TRBV5-1 to TRBJ2-2; no reliable D call. The CDR3 has 15 residues. Germline values: CDR1 SGHRS, CDR2 YFSETQ. V was cut by 0 bases and J by 0 bases, with 6 bases left in between. The CDR3 sequence: CASSLAGPNTGELFF. In DNA form, the CDR3 reads TGCGCCAGCAGCTTGGCGGGTCCGAACACCGGGGAGCTGTTTTTT.

The chain employs TRBV2 and TRBJ2-1, with 13 bases matching TRBD2. The CDR3 contains 15 residues. V trimming: 6 bases; J trimming: 8 bases; junction bases outside the gene matches: 7. The germline V gene has CDR1 SNHLY and CDR2 FYNNEI. The CDR3 sequence: CASRRTSGGRDEQFF. The CDR3 DNA reads TGTGCCAGCAGGAGGACTAGCGGGGGTAGGGATGAGCAGTTCTTC.

The genes are TRBV14 and TRBJ2-1, with a tentative D call TRBD2 (5 bases). CDR3 length equals 15 residues. Germline assignment: CDR1 SGHDN and CDR2 FVKESK. Trimming pared 3 bases from V and 6 bases from J, leaving 15 bases between. The CDR3 DNA sequence: TGTGCCAGCAGCCATGCACGAAACCGGGGCAATGAGCAGTTCTTC. Its protein product is CASSHARNRGNEQFF.

V gene TRBV9 combines with J gene TRBJ2-2, with TRBD1 matching 8 bases. The CDR3 sequence is 14 residues long. Unmatched junction bases numbered 6, after V lost 4 bases and J lost 7 bases. Germline V gene data show CDR1 as SGDLS and CDR2 as YYNGEE. The CDR3 DNA is TGTGCCAGCAGCAAGGGACAGGCTGGCGGGGAGCTGTTTTTT. It encodes CASSKGQAGGELFF.

The chain has TRBV4-1 and TRBJ2-1, with 13 bases lining up with TRBD2. CDR3 length: 18 residues. Trimming removed 2 bases from V and 10 bases from J; junction bases left unmatched: 14. Per germline, CDR1 MGHRA and CDR2 YSYEKL. The CDR3 here is CASSQSRSGLAGASEQFF. The CDR3 region has the DNA TGCGCCAGCAGCCAAAGCCGATCCGGACTAGCGGGAGCTAGCGAGCAGTTCTTC.

The gene calls are TRBV30 and TRBJ2-2; D is perhaps TRBD1 (6 bases). The ends were cut back, 4 bases at V and 3 bases at J, with 15 bases in the middle. Germline CDR1 is GTSNPN and CDR2 is SVGIG (reference sequence). The CDR3 has 15 residues. The CDR3 DNA reads TGTGCCTGGATCCGGCCCGGACAGCACACCGGGGAGCTGTTTTTT. Its protein is CAWIRPGQHTGELFF.

V usage is TRBV11-3 and J usage is TRBJ2-2; D gene ambiguous. V lost 0 bases and J lost 4, with 9 bases in between. The length of the CDR3 is 15 residues. Germline-derived CDR1 and CDR2 are SGHNT and YENEEA. As DNA, the CDR3 is TGTGCCAGCAGCTTAGACGCTCAGTTCACCGGGGAGCTGTTTTTT. Its protein is CASSLDAQFTGELFF.

This clone was picked up one time. The chain joins TRBV15 to TRBJ2-5; 7 bases are a match to TRBD1. From germline, CDR1 is LNHNV and CDR2 YYDKDF (reference sequence). After removal of 5 bases from V and 2 bases from J, the junction contained 14 bases not matched to a gene. The CDR3 length is 17 residues. CDR3 sequence reads: CATSAQMNRDSQETQYF. The CDR3 DNA is TGTGCCACCAGCGCCCAGATGAACCGGGACAGTCAAGAGACCCAGTACTTC. Full variable domain (outside the CDR3, taken from reference TRBV15 and TRBJ2-5): DAMVIQNPRYQVTQFGKPVTLSCSQTLNHNVMYWYQQKSSQAPKLLFHYYDKDFNNEADTPDNFQSRRPNTSFCFLDIRSPGLGDTAMYLCATSAQMNRDSQETQYFGPGTRLLVL.

This clone was detected a few times. This chain uses TRBV19 with TRBJ2-7; D uncertain. With 4 bases removed from V and 0 bases from J, the gap between germline ends came to 4 bases. The CDR3 covers 12 residues. Germline CDR1 reads LNHDA; CDR2 reads SQIVND (reference sequence). CDR3 region: CASSKSSYEQYF. CDR3 nucleotides: TGTGCCAGTAGTAAAAGCTCCTACGAGCAGTACTTC.

The chain joins TRBV30 to TRBJ1-1; D may be TRBD1 (5 bases). The CDR3 is 12 amino acids. From germline, CDR1 is GTSNPN and CDR2 SVGIG (reference sequence). V was cut by 6 bases and J by 1 base, with 9 bases left in between. CDR3 nucleotide sequence: TGTGCCTGCCAAAGGGGGAACACTGAAGCTTTCTTT. Protein product: CACQRGNTEAFF.

This chain uses TRBV4-1 with TRBJ2-3; D gene unclear. Trimming removed 0 bases at V and 4 bases at J, with 17 bases between. Germline V lookup: CDR1 MGHRA, CDR2 YSYEKL. The CDR3 runs to 17 residues. The CDR3 reads CASSQDLVWQSADTQYF. The CDR3 DNA follows: TGCGCCAGCAGCCAAGATCTCGTCTGGCAGTCAGCAGATACGCAGTATTTT.

This clone showed up just once. The V and J genes are TRBV2 and TRBJ2-7, with a weak D call TRBD2 (5 bases). CDR3 length: 13 residues. Trimming cost V 8 bases and J 3 bases, with 14 bases left between them. Germline-derived CDR1 and CDR2 are SNHLY and FYNNEI. CDR3 DNA: TGTGCCAGCCAAGCGGAAGCTGACTACGAGCAGTACTTC. This encodes CASQAEADYEQYF.

V usage is TRBV9 and J usage is TRBJ1-2; D is unresolved. Trimming shortened V by 0 bases and J by 8 bases, and 17 bases separated the two germline ends. This CDR3 is 15 amino acids long. From germline, CDR1 is SGDLS and CDR2 YYNGEE. The CDR3 DNA is TGTGCCAGCAGCGTAGATAGTGCGGCGCTTGGGGGCTACACCTTC. Protein product: CASSVDSAALGGYTF.